Listed below are T cell receptor beta chains from one sample, sequenced in a study of cytomegalovirus exposure and HLA in healthy donors. Clones were sequenced by immunoSEQ multiplex PCR, and TCRdb holds only the in-frame ones, with some missing. The repertoire has around 300,000 clones, roughly 87% of them found once; the top ten carry approximately 0.96%. Sequenced: PBMCs. The receptor source for this set is a man aged 25-40 years in good health and CMV-seronegative. The CDR3 runs from the conserved cysteine through the conserved F or W. Fields, in order: V gene, D gene, J gene, clone size, CDR3 protein, CDR3 DNA. The D gene is left open where the match is weak. Part of the rows lack a size; the others show once, few, many or a class for expanded clones.

TRBV7-2	.	TRBJ2-2	.	CASSPSTGELFF	TGTGCCAGCAGCCCCAGTACCGGGGAGCTGTTTTTT
TRBV5-1	.	TRBJ2-7	.	CASSLRPGQSYEQYF	TGCGCCAGCAGCTTGAGGCCCGGACAGTCCTACGAGCAGTACTTC
TRBV11-2	.	TRBJ1-5	.	CASSFSPAVNQPQHF	TGTGCCAGCAGCTTTAGTCCTGCCGTAAATCAGCCCCAGCATTTT
TRBV5-5	TRBD2	TRBJ2-7	.	CASSEGLVVGEQYF	TGTGCCAGCAGCGAGGGACTAGTCGTGGGCGAGCAGTACTTC
TRBV7-9	TRBD1	TRBJ1-3	.	CASSGQQGAGGNTIYF	TGTGCCAGCAGCGGACAACAGGGGGCTGGTGGAAACACCATATATTTT
TRBV5-1	TRBD1	TRBJ1-1	.	CASSPTGVGALNTEAFF	TGCGCCAGCAGCCCCACAGGGGTGGGGGCTTTGAACACTGAAGCTTTCTTT
TRBV13	.	TRBJ2-7	.	CASSPPGISYEQYF	TGTGCCAGCAGCCCCCCCGGGATCTCCTACGAGCAGTACTTC
TRBV15	TRBD1	TRBJ1-2	.	CATSLTGDYGYTF	TGTGCCACCAGTCTGACAGGGGACTATGGCTACACCTTC
TRBV4-2	TRBD1	TRBJ1-2	.	CASSTGGDYGYTF	TGTGCCAGCAGCACAGGGGGCGACTATGGCTACACCTTC
TRBV6-1	.	TRBJ2-7	.	CASRTTKPSYEQYF	TGTGCCAGTCGTACTACTAAACCCTCCTACGAGCAGTACTTC
TRBV18	.	TRBJ1-1	once	CASSDNGNTEAFF	TGTGCCAGCTCAGACAACGGCAACACTGAAGCTTTCTTT
TRBV5-6	TRBD2	TRBJ2-3	.	CASSFLAGPRDTQYF	TGTGCCAGCAGCTTCTTAGCGGGGCCGAGAGATACGCAGTATTTT
TRBV6-4	.	TRBJ2-7	many	CASSESTEGYEQYF	TGTGCCAGCAGTGAATCCACGGAGGGGTACGAGCAGTACTTC
TRBV28	TRBD1	TRBJ1-5	.	CASSFPTGGNQPQHF	TGTGCCAGCAGTTTTCCGACAGGGGGCAATCAGCCCCAGCATTTT
TRBV4-1	.	TRBJ2-2	.	CASSQDPGNTGELFF	TGCGCCAGCAGCCAAGATCCCGGGAACACCGGGGAGCTGTTTTTT
TRBV6-6	TRBD1	TRBJ1-2	.	CASSLRQGYGYTF	TGTGCCAGCAGTTTAAGACAGGGGTATGGCTACACCTTC
TRBV5-4	TRBD1	TRBJ2-7	once	CASSFRGPGYEQYF	TGTGCCAGCAGCTTCAGGGGGCCCGGTTACGAGCAGTACTTC
TRBV6-5	.	TRBJ2-7	.	CASSYYQESYEQYF	TGTGCCAGCAGTTACTATCAGGAATCCTACGAGCAGTACTTC
TRBV16	TRBD1	TRBJ1-5	.	CASSPNDRAGQPQHF	TGTGCCAGCAGCCCGAACGACAGGGCTGGGCAGCCCCAGCATTTT
TRBV27	.	TRBJ2-7	.	CASSLIGLYSSTYEQYF	TGTGCCAGCAGTTTAATAGGACTATACTCTAGCACCTACGAGCAGTACTTC
TRBV10-1	.	TRBJ1-2	.	CASSPGTLNYGYTF	TGCGCCAGCAGCCCCGGGACACTCAACTATGGCTACACCTTC
TRBV10-2	.	TRBJ2-7	.	CASRGGASYEQYF	TGCGCCAGCAGAGGGGGGGCCTCCTACGAGCAGTACTTC